This paragraph reports one T cell receptor (beta chain). The CDR3 does not end in the conserved phenylalanine or tryptophan, so this is likely a read error. This sample is part of a study of tumor-infiltrating lymphocytes in primary liver carcinoma. From around 18-30 mg of unsorted bulk tissue, DNA and RNA were co-extracted together. Patients in the cohort were treatment-naive and living with chronic HBV infection. Sampling targeted five separate regions of each tumor, which included the tumor centre. Viable tumor cells exceeded 90% in all tumor samples. cDNA specific to TCR beta was made from roughly 500 ng of total RNA, with a constant-region primer employed for priming. Sequencing libraries for TCR beta derived from three nested multiplex PCR rounds that used slightly modified ARM-PCR. Researchers ran the first two PCR rounds for about 11 cycles each with TRBV1-TRBV30 forward primers and a C-beta reverse primer. TCRdb independently ran MiXCR on the multiplex PCR reads; one entry per CDR3 protein. The profile shows over 35,000 distinct CDR3 sequences, under 75% of them singletons.

The CDR3 sequence is 14 residues long. V was trimmed by 6 bases and J by 3 bases, leaving 11 bases between them. CDR1 and CDR2 from the germline V gene are SGHAT and FQNNGV. The rearrangement links TRBV11-2 to TRBJ2-2, with D unclear. The TCR comes from a man aged 40-49 years with primary liver carcinoma and hepatitis B virus infection. Sequencing used liver tumor tissue from sampling region 4. The subset was: tumor region T4, right-lateral pole. CDR3 DNA sequence: TGTGCCAGCAGTACAGACTCAGACACCGGGGAGCTGTTTTCT. It encodes CASSTDSDTGELFS.